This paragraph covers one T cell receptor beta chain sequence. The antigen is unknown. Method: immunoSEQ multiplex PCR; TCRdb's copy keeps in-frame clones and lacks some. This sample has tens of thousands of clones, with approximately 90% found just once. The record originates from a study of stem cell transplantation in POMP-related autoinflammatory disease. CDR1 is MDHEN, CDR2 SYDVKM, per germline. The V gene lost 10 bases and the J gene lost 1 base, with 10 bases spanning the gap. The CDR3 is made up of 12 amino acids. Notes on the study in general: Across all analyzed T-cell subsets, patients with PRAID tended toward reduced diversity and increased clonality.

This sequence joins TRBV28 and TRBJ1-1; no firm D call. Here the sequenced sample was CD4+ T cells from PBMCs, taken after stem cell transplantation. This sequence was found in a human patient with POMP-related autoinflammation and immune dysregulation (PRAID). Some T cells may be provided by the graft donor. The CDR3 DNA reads TGTGCCACCGAAACAGCGAACACTGAAGCTTTCTTT. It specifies CATETANTEAFF.